This TCR beta chain was profiled in a study of T-cell memory formation after mild COVID-19. Study-level information: Clusters were largely donor specific. Study observations and caveats: CD4+ bias marked clones expanding day 15 to 37, unlike balanced contracting clones. CD4+ contracting clones were mainly CM and EM; CD8+ ones, EMRA.

This clonotype showed up many times. The antigen remains unidentified. It was 5'RACE with constant-segment primers that produced the TCR alpha and TCR beta cDNA libraries, which carried sample barcodes and UMIs. TCRdb re-called the 5' RACE reads with MiXCR, one entry per CDR3 protein. The repertoire consists of roughly 110,000 distinct CDR3 sequences, with more than 15% occurring once and the leading ten covering 28%. The germline V gene has CDR1 DFQATT and CDR2 SNEGSKA (reference sequence). V was pared by 5 bases and J by 5 bases, with 18 bases between. This CDR3 contains 14 residues. The specimen sequenced was PBMCs or a T cell subset sorted from them (not recorded which). This TCR was sampled from an adult woman who had mild COVID-19 (a few samples of this study predate the infection). Cell type and time point are not known. The chain links TRBV20-1 to TRBJ1-1; D is possibly TRBD1 (6 bases). The CDR3 nucleotides read TGCAGTGCTCCGGCGGGGGGGCCGGGGACTGAAGCTTTCTTT. Residues: CSAPAGGPGTEAFF.